This TCR beta chain was sequenced during a study of early T cells in non-severe SARS-CoV-2 infection. This clonotype was recorded a few times. Individual cDNA molecules were tagged with unique molecular identifiers, the study reported. Each CDR3 protein is one row after TCRdb ran MiXCR on the 5' RACE reads. This table has about 89,000 distinct CDR3 sequences, about 15% appearing once. The sequenced sample consisted of whole blood. This receptor was identified in an adult who was a healthcare worker with PCR-confirmed SARS-CoV-2 infection or an uninfected control (not recorded which).

This CDR3 is CASSFGTDSNQPQHF. In DNA, the CDR3 is TGTGCCAGCAGCTTTGGGACGGATAGCAATCAGCCCCAGCATTTT. The chain uses TRBV11-2 and TRBJ1-5; TRBD1 is a possible D gene (5 bases). The CDR3 runs to 15 residues. The V gene lost 3 bases and the J gene lost 0 bases, with 9 bases spanning the gap. Germline V lookup: CDR1 SGHAT, CDR2 FQNNGV. Using reference TRBV11-2 and TRBJ1-5 for the parts outside the CDR3, the full variable domain is EAGVAQSPRYKIIEKRQSVAFWCNPISGHATLYWYQQILGQGPKLLIQFQNNGVVDDSQLPKDRFSAERLKGVDSTLKIQPAKLEDSAVYLCASSFGTDSNQPQHFGDGTRLSIL.